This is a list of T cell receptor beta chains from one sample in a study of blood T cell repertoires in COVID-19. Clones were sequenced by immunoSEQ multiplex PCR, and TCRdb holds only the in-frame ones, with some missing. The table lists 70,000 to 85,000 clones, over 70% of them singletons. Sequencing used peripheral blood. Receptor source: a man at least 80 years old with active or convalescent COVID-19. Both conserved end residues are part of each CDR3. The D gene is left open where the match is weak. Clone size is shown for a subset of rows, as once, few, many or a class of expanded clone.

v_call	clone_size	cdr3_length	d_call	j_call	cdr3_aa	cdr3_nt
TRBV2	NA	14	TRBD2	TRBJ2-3	CASSLAGRTDTQYF	TGTGCCAGCAGTCTAGCGGGGAGGACAGATACGCAGTATTTT
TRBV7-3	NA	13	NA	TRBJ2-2	CASSSSSAGELFF	TGTGCCAGCAGCTCCTCGTCTGCCGGGGAGCTGTTTTTT
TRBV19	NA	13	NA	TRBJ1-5	CASSASGNQPQHF	TGTGCCAGTAGTGCCTCAGGGAATCAGCCCCAGCATTTT
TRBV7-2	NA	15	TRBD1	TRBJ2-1	CASRPRTGELNEQFF	TGTGCCAGCAGACCAAGGACAGGGGAATTGAATGAGCAGTTCTTC
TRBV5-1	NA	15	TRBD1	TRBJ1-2	CASSLGTGDIDGYTF	TGCGCCAGCAGCTTGGGGACAGGGGATATAGATGGCTACACCTTC
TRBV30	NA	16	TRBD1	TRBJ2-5	CAWRRRPIDRGETQYF	TGTGCCTGGAGGAGGAGACCCATTGACAGGGGGGAGACCCAGTACTTC
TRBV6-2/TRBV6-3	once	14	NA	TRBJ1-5	CASSSLASNQPQHF	TGTGCCAGCAGTTCCCTAGCGAGCAATCAGCCCCAGCATTTT
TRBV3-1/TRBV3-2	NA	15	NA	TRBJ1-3	CASSQDNRAGNTIYF	TGTGCCAGCAGCCAAGATAACAGGGCTGGAAACACCATATATTTT
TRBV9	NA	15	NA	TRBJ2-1	CASSVATGLGNEQFF	TGTGCCAGCAGCGTAGCCACAGGTCTGGGGAATGAGCAGTTCTTC
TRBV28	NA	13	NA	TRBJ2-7	CASSLGPLYEQYF	TGTGCCAGCAGTTTAGGGCCCCTCTACGAGCAGTACTTC
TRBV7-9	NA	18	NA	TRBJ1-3	CASSLREGRDYSGNTIYF	TGTGCCAGCAGCTTAAGGGAGGGCAGGGACTACTCTGGAAACACCATATATTTT
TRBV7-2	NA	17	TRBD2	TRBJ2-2	CASSSIAGGPDTGELFF	TGTGCCAGCAGCTCCATAGCGGGAGGGCCGGACACCGGGGAGCTGTTTTTT
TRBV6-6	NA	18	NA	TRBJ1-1	CASSRYSGTPSLNTEAFF	TGTGCCAGCAGTCGATATTCCGGGACACCCTCACTGAACACTGAAGCTTTCTTT
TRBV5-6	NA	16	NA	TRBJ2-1	CASSFLAVGGYNEQFF	TGTGCCAGCAGCTTCTTAGCGGTGGGGGGCTACAATGAGCAGTTCTTC
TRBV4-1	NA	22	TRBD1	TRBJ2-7	CASSLRDRGGTVSGRRGYEQYF	TGCGCCAGCAGCCTCCGGGACAGGGGGGGAACTGTGAGCGGGAGGAGGGGTTACGAGCAGTACTTC
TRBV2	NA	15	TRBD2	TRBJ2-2	CASRPGLGTVGELFF	TGTGCCAGCAGACCGGGACTAGGAACTGTCGGGGAGCTGTTTTTT
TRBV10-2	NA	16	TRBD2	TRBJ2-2	CASSDAGGPAAGELFF	TGCGCCAGCAGTGATGCGGGAGGGCCTGCTGCGGGGGAGCTGTTTTTT
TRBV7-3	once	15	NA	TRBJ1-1	CASSRSETGNTEAFF	TGTGCCAGCAGTCGGTCCGAGACAGGGAACACTGAAGCTTTCTTT
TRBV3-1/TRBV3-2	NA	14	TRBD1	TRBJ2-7	CASKVGTGRGEQYF	TGTGCCAGCAAGGTCGGGACAGGGAGAGGCGAGCAGTACTTC
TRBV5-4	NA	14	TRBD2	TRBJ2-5	CASSPPAGEETQYF	TGTGCCAGCAGCCCTCCAGCGGGAGAAGAGACCCAGTACTTC
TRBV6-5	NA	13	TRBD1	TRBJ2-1	CASSLRDRGQQFF	TGTGCCAGCAGTTTACGGGACAGGGGACAGCAGTTCTTC
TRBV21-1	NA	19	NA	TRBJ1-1	CASSKARTTSWIMNTEAFF	TGTGCCAGCAGCAAAGCTAGGACAACCAGTTGGATAATGAACACTGAAGCTTTCTTT
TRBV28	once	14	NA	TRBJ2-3	CASTPGGSTDTQYF	TGTGCCAGCACCCCAGGGGGGAGCACAGATACGCAGTATTTT
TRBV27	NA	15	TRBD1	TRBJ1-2	CASSPDWGQDYGYTF	TGTGCCAGCAGTCCCGATTGGGGACAGGACTATGGCTACACCTTC
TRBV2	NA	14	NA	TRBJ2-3	CASSEGLVIDTQYF	TGTGCCAGCAGTGAAGGTCTAGTAATAGATACGCAGTATTTT
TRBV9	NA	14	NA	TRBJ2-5	CASSAPGGRETQYF	TGTGCCAGCAGCGCCCCCGGGGGTAGAGAGACCCAGTACTTC
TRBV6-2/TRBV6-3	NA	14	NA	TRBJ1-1	CASSYSAGVTEAFF	TGTGCCAGCAGTTACTCCGCGGGCGTAACTGAAGCTTTCTTT
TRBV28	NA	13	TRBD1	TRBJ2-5	CANRRQGGETQYF	TGTGCCAACCGTCGACAGGGCGGGGAGACCCAGTACTTC
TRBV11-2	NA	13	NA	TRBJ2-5	CASSETSLGTQYF	TGTGCCAGCAGCGAAACTAGCTTAGGGACCCAGTACTTC
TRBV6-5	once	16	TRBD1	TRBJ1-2	CASSLSEPGQGGGYTF	TGTGCCAGCAGTTTGTCCGAACCGGGACAGGGGGGTGGCTACACCTTC
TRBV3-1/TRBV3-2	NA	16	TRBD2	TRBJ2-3	CASSQDSGGPKDTQYF	TGTGCCAGCAGCCAAGATAGCGGGGGGCCAAAAGATACGCAGTATTTT
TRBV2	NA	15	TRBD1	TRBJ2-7	CASSEERQGAGEQYF	TGTGCCAGCAGTGAAGAGCGGCAGGGGGCGGGGGAGCAGTACTTC
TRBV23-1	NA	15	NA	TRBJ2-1	CASNGTTSSYNEQFF	TGCGCCAGCAACGGGACAACATCCTCTTACAATGAGCAGTTCTTC
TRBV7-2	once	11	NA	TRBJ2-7	CASSLSGEQYF	TGTGCCAGCAGCTTATCGGGCGAGCAGTACTTC
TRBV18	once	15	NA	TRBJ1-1	CASSPPTGLVTEAFF	TGTGCCAGCTCACCACCGACAGGCTTGGTCACTGAAGCTTTCTTT
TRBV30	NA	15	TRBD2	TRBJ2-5	CAWSRVAGADETQYF	TGTGCCTGGTCCCGCGTTGCGGGAGCGGACGAGACCCAGTACTTC
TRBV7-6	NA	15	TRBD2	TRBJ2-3	CASSSSGGITDTQYF	TGTGCCAGCAGCTCTAGCGGGGGGATCACAGATACGCAGTATTTT
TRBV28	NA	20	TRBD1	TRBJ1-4	CATSQTTGALFFPTNEKLFF	TGTGCCACCTCCCAAACTACAGGGGCGTTATTCTTCCCAACTAATGAAAAACTGTTTTTT
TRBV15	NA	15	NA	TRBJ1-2	CATSRDWTRLNGYTF	TGTGCCACCAGCAGAGACTGGACCCGACTAAATGGCTACACCTTC
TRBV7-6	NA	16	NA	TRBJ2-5	CASSGYRGLYQETQYF	TGTGCCAGCAGCGGATATCGGGGATTGTACCAAGAGACCCAGTACTTC
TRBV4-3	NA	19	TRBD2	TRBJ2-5	CASSQERTSGSIMVETQYF	TGCGCCAGCAGCCAAGAAAGAACTAGCGGGAGCATAATGGTAGAGACCCAGTACTTC